These 27 T cell receptor beta chains share one sample of origin, sequenced in a study of blood T cell repertoires in COVID-19 (dated by TCRdb to 2019 to 2021). The method behind the library was the immunoSEQ multiplex PCR assay. TCRdb took this table from immuneACCESS and kept in-frame rearrangements with V and J called. Such tables lack part of the clones; where checked against another copy, unresolved V genes explain under half of the gap, and the rest is unexplained. This sample holds about 75,000 clones; roughly 84% were observed only once. The biggest ten clones account for approximately 20% of the sample. Sequencing input: peripheral blood. The receptors derive from a woman between 50 and 59 years old with acute or convalescent COVID-19.

This chain uses TRBV7-6 with TRBJ2-3; a possible D gene is TRBD2 (5 bases). The CDR3 spans 15 residues. V lost 1 base and J 3 bases, leaving 11 bases between the germline ends. Germline V gene data show CDR1 as SGHVS and CDR2 as FNYEAQ. The DNA of the CDR3 is TGTGCCAGCAGCTTAGGGCTCCCGGGGACAGATACGCAGTATTTT. Its translation: CASSLGLPGTDTQYF.

The rearrangement joins TRBV5-1 to TRBJ2-7; D is perhaps TRBD1 (6 bases). Germline V gene sequence: CDR1 SGHRS, CDR2 YFSETQ. V lost 4 bases and J 5 bases, leaving 16 bases between the germline ends. The CDR3 sequence is 14 residues long. The CDR3 here is CASSKGQSTHEQYF. In nucleotides, the CDR3 is TGCGCCAGCAGCAAAGGACAGAGTACCCACGAGCAGTACTTC.

The gene calls are TRBV7-9 and TRBJ1-1; a possible D gene is TRBD1 (6 bases). The length of the CDR3 is 13 residues. The germline CDR1 and CDR2 sequences are SEHNR and FQNEAQ (reference sequence). V was shortened by 5 bases and J by 11 bases, with 18 bases between the two germline ends. CDR3 sequence reads: CASSIGGQYYAFF. CDR3 coding DNA: TGTGCCAGCAGCATAGGGGGGCAGTATTACGCTTTCTTT. The full variable domain, in which reference TRBV7-9 and TRBJ1-1 provide the parts outside the CDR3, is DTGVSQNPRHKITKRGQNVTFRCDPISEHNRLYWYRQTLGQGPEFLTYFQNEAQLEKSRLLSDRFSAERPKGSFSTLEIQRTEQGDSAMYLCASSIGGQYYAFFGQGTRLTVV.

The chain has TRBV5-1 and TRBJ2-7, with D possibly matching TRBD1 (6 bases). Trimming cost V 2 bases and J 3 bases, with 30 bases left between them. Germline CDR1 reads SGHRS; CDR2 reads YFSETQ. There are 20 residues in the CDR3. CDR3 DNA: TGCGCCAGCAGCTTTGGGCCCGGACCAGGGGTTTCCCGCGGAAACTACGAGCAGTACTTC. Translated: CASSFGPGPGVSRGNYEQYF.

The V gene is TRBV7-2, the J gene TRBJ2-3; 8 bases are shared with TRBD2. The CDR3 consists of 15 residues. From germline, CDR1 is SGHTA and CDR2 FQGNSA. The V segment lost 4 bases and the J segment 5 bases; nucleotides outside the gene matches: 8. This CDR3 reads CASSSTGTRIDTQYF. DNA of the CDR3: TGTGCCAGCAGCTCCACCGGGACTAGGATAGATACGCAGTATTTT.

Regarding this clone: An end of the junction differs from the germline gene, which may be a read error. The chain uses TRBV4-1 and TRBJ2-3, with 10 nucleotides matching TRBD1. The CDR3 totals 16 residues. The germline V gene encodes CDR1 MGHRA and CDR2 YSYEKL. This chain's CDR3 is CASNQGWTGGTDTQYF. CDR3 DNA: TGCGCCAGCAACCAAGGTTGGACAGGGGGAACAGATACGCAGTATTTT.

The gene calls are TRBV7-2 and TRBJ2-7, with D maybe TRBD2 (7 bases). V lost 5 bases, J lost 2 bases, and 16 bases lay in between. Per the germline V gene, CDR1 is SGHTA and CDR2 is FQGNSA. This CDR3 is built from 15 residues. The CDR3, as DNA: TGTGCCAGCAGCCCCAGGGGAGGGGGTACCTACGAGCAGTACTTC. Translated, it gives CASSPRGGGTYEQYF.

The CDR3, as DNA: TGTGCCAGCTCACCATCTAGGGACAGGTCGTACGAGCAGTACTTC. Translating it yields CASSPSRDRSYEQYF. This chain joins TRBV18 and TRBJ2-7; TRBD1 aligns across 8 bases. V was pared by 2 bases and J by 4 bases, with 7 bases of the junction left unmatched. CDR1 is KGHSH, CDR2 LQKENI, per germline. The CDR3 is 15 residues long.

V and J are TRBV28 and TRBJ1-5; TRBD1 might be the D (6 bases). Trimming removed 3 bases from V and 4 bases from J, with 13 bases in between. The CDR3 runs 15 residues. Germline lookup yields CDR1 MDHEN and CDR2 SYDVKM. The CDR3 sequence: CASSLRLTGNQPQHF. CDR3 coding DNA: TGTGCCAGCAGTTTGCGCCTAACAGGGAATCAGCCCCAGCATTTT.

The chain joins TRBV7-2 to TRBJ1-2; 8 bases fit TRBD1. Unmatched junction bases numbered 10, after V lost 5 bases and J lost 2 bases. Germline V gives CDR1 SGHTA, CDR2 FQGNSA. This CDR3 is 16 amino acids long. The CDR3 nucleotides read TGTGCCAGCAGCCCAGCCAGGACAGGGCTGAACTATGGCTACACCTTC. Residues: CASSPARTGLNYGYTF.

V gene TRBV3-1 (or the pseudogene TRBV3-2) combines with J gene TRBJ2-5; tentative D call: TRBD2 (5 bases). V was trimmed by 8 bases and J by 4 bases, leaving 20 bases between them. This CDR3 comprises 15 residues. Germline CDR1 LGHDT, CDR2 YNNKEL (reference sequence). The CDR3 bases are TGTGCCAGCGGGAGAGGCCCTCCGGGTCGAGAGACCCAGTACTTC. It codes for CASGRGPPGRETQYF.

J is TRBJ2-7 and V is TRBV9; 7 nucleotides line up with TRBD2. The CDR3 covers 14 residues. With V trimmed by 4 bases and J by 0 bases, 4 bases remained unmatched. Germline V gene sequence: CDR1 SGDLS, CDR2 YYNGEE. The chain's CDR3 is CASSSRGSSYEQYF. For the CDR3, the DNA is TGTGCCAGCAGCTCCCGCGGGAGCTCCTACGAGCAGTACTTC.

This clone was recorded a few times. The rearrangement uses TRBV25-1 and TRBJ1-2; TRBD1 is a possible D gene (5 bases). Trimming shortened V by 1 base and J by 1 base, and 7 bases separated the two germline ends. The CDR3 spans 14 residues. Germline CDR1 reads MGHDK; CDR2 reads SYGVNS. CDR3 DNA: TGTGCCAGCAGTGAATCGGGGGATAACTATGGCTACACCTTC. Amino acid sequence: CASSESGDNYGYTF.

This clone was recorded a few times. The chain recombines TRBV27 with TRBJ1-2, with TRBD1 as a possible D gene (5 bases). Germline assignment: CDR1 MNHEY and CDR2 SMNVEV (reference sequence). With 5 bases removed from V and 7 bases from J, the gap between germline ends came to 17 bases. The CDR3 loop spans 14 amino acids. The CDR3 loop is CASSQSWRGSGYTF. The CDR3 bases are TGTGCCAGCAGTCAAAGCTGGAGGGGAAGTGGCTACACCTTC.

The V call is TRBV6-5, the J call TRBJ1-6; TRBD1 agrees at 7 bases. From germline, CDR1 is MNHEY and CDR2 SVGAGI. V lost 7 bases to trimming and J lost 7 bases; unmatched junction nucleotides: 10. This CDR3 contains 15 residues. CDR3 sequence reads: CASINQGVLNSPLHF. In nucleotides, the CDR3 is TGTGCCAGCATTAATCAGGGGGTCCTGAATTCACCCCTCCACTTT.

This chain joins TRBV7-2 and TRBJ2-2, with no clear D. V was trimmed by 1 base and J by 5 bases, leaving 11 bases between them. The CDR3 covers 15 residues. Germline lookup yields CDR1 SGHTA and CDR2 FQGNSA. The CDR3 region has the DNA TGTGCCAGCAGCTTAGTTTTTGGCGGTACCGGGGAGCTGTTTTTT. This codes for CASSLVFGGTGELFF. Variable domain in full (rest from reference TRBV7-2 and TRBJ2-2): GAGVSQSPSNKVTEKGKDVELRCDPISGHTALYWYRQSLGQGLEFLIYFQGNSAPDKSGLPSDRFSAERTGGSVSTLTIQRTQQEDSAVYLCASSLVFGGTGELFFGEGSRLTVL.

This clone has a single count. The chain recombines TRBV10-3 with TRBJ2-7; the match to TRBD2 covers 10 bases. The CDR3 is made up of 13 amino acids. Germline V lookup: CDR1 ENHRY, CDR2 SYGVKD. J lost 3 bases, V lost 7 bases, and 3 bases had no gene match. The CDR3 DNA follows: TGTGCCATCACGGCTAGCGGGGGCTACGAGCAGTACTTC. Its protein is CAITASGGYEQYF.

The chain is built from TRBV12-3 or TRBV12-4 and TRBJ1-1; D may be TRBD1 (6 bases). CDR3 length: 13 amino acids. The V gene lost 6 bases and the J gene lost 1 base, with 9 bases spanning the gap. CDR3 region: CASRETGNTEAFF. CDR3 bases: TGTGCCAGCAGGGAGACAGGGAACACTGAAGCTTTCTTT.

The rearrangement joins TRBV11-3 to TRBJ2-1; unclear D gene. Germline V gene sequence: CDR1 SGHNT, CDR2 YENEEA. The CDR3 is made up of 14 amino acids. Trimming took 2 bases from V and 6 from J, leaving 11 bases between them. CDR3 nucleotides: TGTGCCAGCAGCTTAAGCACTATCGGCAATGAGCAGTTCTTC. Translation gives CASSLSTIGNEQFF.

This rearrangement joins TRBV5-4 to TRBJ2-3, with a possible D match to TRBD2 (6 bases). Trimming took 2 bases from V and 1 from J, leaving 11 bases between them. Germline values: CDR1 SGHNT, CDR2 YYREEE (reference sequence). The length of the CDR3 is 15 residues. This CDR3 is CASSFYPGGTDTQYF. CDR3 coding DNA: TGTGCCAGCAGCTTCTACCCGGGGGGCACAGATACGCAGTATTTT.

This clone occurred a few times. The genes are TRBV7-6 and TRBJ2-5; 15 nucleotides line up with TRBD2. The junction had 11 bases not matched to a gene; V was cut back by 4 bases and J by 5 bases. The CDR3 sequence is 18 residues long. The germline CDR1 and CDR2 sequences are SGHVS and FNYEAQ. CDR3 nucleotides: TGTGCCAGCAGCTGGGGGCAGGGACTAGCGGGGGGCCACGAGACCCAGTACTTC. This gives the protein CASSWGQGLAGGHETQYF.

J is TRBJ2-1 and V is TRBV27, with D tentatively TRBD1 (6 bases). Germline CDR1 MNHEY, CDR2 SMNVEV (reference sequence). The CDR3 runs to 15 residues. Trimming left V 6 bases short and J 9 bases short, with 21 bases between. The CDR3 coding sequence is TGTGCCAGCAGGAACTACAGGGACCTAAGGGGTGAGCAGTTCTTC. As protein: CASRNYRDLRGEQFF.

The chain links TRBV9 to TRBJ2-2; no firm D call. The CDR3 has 16 residues. Deletions cut 3 bases from V and 0 bases from J, with 12 bases between. Germline V gene data show CDR1 as SGDLS and CDR2 as YYNGEE. This CDR3 is CASSAGFRANTGELFF. The DNA for the CDR3 is TGTGCCAGCAGCGCCGGGTTCCGAGCGAACACCGGGGAGCTGTTTTTT. Variable domain in full (rest from reference TRBV9 and TRBJ2-2): DSGVTQTPKHLITATGQRVTLRCSPRSGDLSVYWYQQSLDQGLQFLIQYYNGEERAKGNILERFSAQQFPDLHSELNLSSLELGDSALYFCASSAGFRANTGELFFGEGSRLTVL.

This chain uses TRBV13 with TRBJ2-7; 7 bases map to TRBD2. This CDR3 region has 19 residues. The germline CDR1 and CDR2 sequences are PRHDT and FYEKMQ (reference sequence). Germline trimming cut 3 bases from V and 3 bases from J; bases unmatched to any gene: 20. CDR3 nucleotides: TGTGCCAGCAGCTTTAGTACTGCCATACAAGCGGGACCCAACTACGAGCAGTACTTC. It is translated as CASSFSTAIQAGPNYEQYF.

This chain uses TRBV6-4 with TRBJ2-1, with D perhaps TRBD2 (6 bases). Germline values: CDR1 MRHNA, CDR2 SNTAGT. The CDR3 sequence is 16 residues long. V gave up 0 bases and J gave up 0 bases, with 9 bases separating them. The CDR3 DNA is TGTGCCAGCAGTGACTCTTGGGGGGTCTCCTACAATGAGCAGTTCTTC. Translated, it gives CASSDSWGVSYNEQFF.

CDR3 loop: CASSSRAGEETQYF. In nucleotides, the CDR3 is TGTGCCAGCAGCTCTAGAGCGGGGGAGGAGACCCAGTACTTC. V gene TRBV5-4 combines with J gene TRBJ2-5, with 8 bases matching TRBD2. J was trimmed by 5 bases and V by 3 bases; bases with no gene match: 6. Germline V CDR1 and CDR2: SGHNT, YYREEE (reference sequence). The CDR3 runs to 14 residues.

This chain links TRBV7-9 with TRBJ2-1, with D possibly being TRBD2 (5 bases). The V end was cut by 5 bases, the J end by 3 bases, with 20 bases between. Germline loops: CDR1 SEHNR, CDR2 FQNEAQ (reference sequence). This CDR3 region has 17 residues. CDR3 residues: CASSPTPNLGDYNEQFF. CDR3 bases: TGTGCCAGCAGCCCGACCCCTAACCTCGGGGACTACAATGAGCAGTTCTTC.